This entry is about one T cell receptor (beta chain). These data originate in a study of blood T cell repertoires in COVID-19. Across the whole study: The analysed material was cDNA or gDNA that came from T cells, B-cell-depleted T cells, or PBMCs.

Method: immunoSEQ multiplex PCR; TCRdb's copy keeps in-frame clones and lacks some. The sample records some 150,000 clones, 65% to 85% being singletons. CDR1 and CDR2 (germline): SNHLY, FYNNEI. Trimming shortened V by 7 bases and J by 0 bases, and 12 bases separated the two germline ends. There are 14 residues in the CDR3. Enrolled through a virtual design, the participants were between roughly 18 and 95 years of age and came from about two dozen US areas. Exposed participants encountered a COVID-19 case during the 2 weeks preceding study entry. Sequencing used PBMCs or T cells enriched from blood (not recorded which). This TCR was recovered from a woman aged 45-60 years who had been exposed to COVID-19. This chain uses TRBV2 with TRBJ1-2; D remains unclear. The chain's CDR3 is CASNLVPPNYGYTF. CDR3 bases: TGTGCCAGCAACCTAGTTCCTCCTAACTATGGCTACACCTTC.